The TCR beta chain under discussion was sequenced for a study of blood T cells in healthy people across ages. This CDR3 region has 16 residues. Trimming cost V 1 base and J 4 bases, with 17 bases left between them. CDR1 is MGHRA, CDR2 YSYEKL, per germline. This clonotype was counted many times. No antigen is known for it. Study-wide points: In older individuals, TCR beta diversity per million T cells was lower, falling roughly linearly with age.

Combining a sample-barcoded 5' primer with a J-beta primer mix, a second PCR ran for roughly 6 to 11 cycles. TCRdb analysed the 5' RACE reads with MiXCR anew, one entry per CDR3 protein. Here the sample spans 1.5 million to 2 million distinct CDR3 sequences, under 30% being singletons. Sequencing input: blood. The TCR sequence derives from a woman in her 30s in good health. This chain uses TRBV4-1 with TRBJ2-7; D could derive from TRBD1 or TRBD2 (5 bases each). CDR3 nucleotide sequence: TGCGCCAGCAGCCAAGGGGGCACGGGGTTAACTTACGAGCAGTACTTC. It is translated as CASSQGGTGLTYEQYF.